What follows are 10 T cell receptor beta chains derived from one specimen sequenced in a study of read filtering for tumor transcriptome and immune sequencing. From about 0.4 ug of RNA, a library with molecular barcoded alpha/delta and beta/gamma adaptors was made. One entry per CDR3 protein results from TCRdb running MiXCR on the reads. In the table there are 5,000 to 6,500 distinct CDR3 sequences, about 20% of which are singletons. The sequencing sample was made of a population of CD138-negative cells sorted from bone marrow. The receptors stem from a donor at least 40 years old with multiple myeloma.

In its sample, this clonotype was seen once. At one boundary the junction diverges from the germline segment, which might be a read error. In DNA, the CDR3 is TGCAGTGCTAGAGTTTTCCCGCGGACTGGGACTGAAAATCTGTATTTT. It specifies CSARVFPRTGTENLYF. The rearrangement uses TRBV20-1 and TRBJ1-4; D possibly corresponds to TRBD1 (5 bases). Germline values: CDR1 DFQATT, CDR2 SNEGSKA (reference sequence). The CDR3 covers 16 residues.

About this clonotype itself: With a far larger clone one base away, a read error is the likely cause. The V and J genes are TRBV12-3 or TRBV12-4 and TRBJ2-7; D is uncertain. This CDR3 has 16 amino acids. The DNA for the CDR3 is TGTGCCAGCAGTTTTGGGGTGGGTTTGATCCCCTACAAGCAGTACTTC. It translates to CASSFGVGLIPYKQYF.

Concerning this clonotype: Only one base separates this from a far larger clonotype, so it likely reflects a read error. The rearrangement joins TRBV4-2 to TRBJ2-1, with D hard to call. The V gene's germline CDR1 is LGHNA and CDR2 YNFKEQ. The length of the CDR3 is 13 residues. The CDR3 DNA follows: TGCGCCAGCAGCCAAGATCAGACTCTAGAGCAGCTCTTC. As protein: CASSQDQTLEQLF.

Note on this clonotype: Compared with germline, one end of the junction differs, possibly owing to a read error. The rearrangement links TRBV20-1 to TRBJ1-2, with TRBD1 as a possible D gene (6 bases). The CDR3 is made up of 14 amino acids. Germline CDR1 is DFQATT and CDR2 is SNEGSKA (reference sequence). The CDR3 DNA sequence: TGCAGTGCTAGCAGGGGCAGCACCTCCTATGGCTCCACCTTC. It yields the protein CSASRGSTSYGSTF.

The sample holds many counts of this clonotype. The V call is TRBV4-3, the J call TRBJ1-5, with D possibly matching TRBD1 (6 bases). Between the trimmed V and J ends, which lost 5 bases and 2 bases, there was a span of 13 bases. CDR1 and CDR2 (germline): LGHNA, YSLEER. This CDR3 region has 15 residues. The CDR3 DNA reads TGCGCCAGCAGCTTCCAGGCAGGGGGCAATCAGCCCCAGCATTTT. Translating gives CASSFQAGGNQPQHF.

This clonotype is deemed medium-sized. This chain uses TRBV7-9 with TRBJ2-1; 13 bases are a match to TRBD2. The CDR3 consists of 15 residues. The germline CDR1 and CDR2 sequences are SEHNR and FQNEAQ (reference sequence). V was pared by 5 bases and J by 8 bases, with 6 bases of the junction left unmatched. In DNA, the CDR3 is TGTGCCAGCAGCCGGACTAGCGGGAGTGAGGATGAGCAGTTCTTC. Translating it yields CASSRTSGSEDEQFF.

This clonotype showed up many times. This rearrangement joins TRBV7-9 to TRBJ2-2, with TRBD1 matching 7 bases. This CDR3 has 16 amino acids. The trim removed 5 bases at V and 3 bases at J, leaving 9 bases unmatched. CDR1 is SEHNR, CDR2 FQNEAQ, per germline (reference sequence). The CDR3 DNA reads TGTGCCAGCAGCCCATCCGGACAGGAGGACACCGGGGAGCTGTTTTTT. Amino acid sequence: CASSPSGQEDTGELFF.

This clonotype appeared a few times. V gene TRBV7-2 combines with J gene TRBJ2-7, with 11 bases aligning to TRBD2. V dropped 5 bases and J dropped 2; count of bases not matched to a gene: 8. The CDR3 contains 16 residues. Looked up from germline, CDR1 is SGHTA and CDR2 is FQGNSA. The CDR3 region has the DNA TGTGCCAGCAGCGGATCGGTGACTAGCGGGACCTACGAGCAGTACTTC. It specifies CASSGSVTSGTYEQYF.

This clonotype was seen at least ten times. The rearrangement links TRBV5-6 to TRBJ1-5; weak D call: TRBD1 (5 bases). The CDR3 spans 13 residues. V lost 3 bases and J lost 3, with 7 bases in between. Germline lookup yields CDR1 SGHDT and CDR2 YYEEEE. CDR3 sequence (DNA): TGTGCCAGCAGCTCGGGGGTCAATCAGCCCCAGCATTTT. Translation gives CASSSGVNQPQHF.

This clonotype came up many times. The chain couples TRBV7-9 to TRBJ2-1; TRBD2 is a possible D gene (5 bases). V lost 1 base, J lost 9 bases, and 10 bases lay in between. This CDR3 has 13 residues. CDR1 SEHNR and CDR2 FQNEAQ come from the germline V gene (reference sequence). The CDR3 is CASSLVSSGEQFF. The DNA for the CDR3 is TGTGCCAGCAGCTTAGTAAGCAGCGGTGAGCAGTTCTTC.